The subject of this entry is one T cell receptor (beta chain). The V end was cut by 6 bases, the J end by 3 bases, with 17 bases between. The CDR3 has 14 amino acids. Germline CDR1 and CDR2: GTSNPN and SVGIG (reference sequence). The sample belongs to a study of technical replicates of blood from several donors. Some clones are missing from TCRdb's copy, which holds only in-frame ones; the method was immunoSEQ multiplex PCR. The sample has fewer than 15,000 clones; approximately 94% are singletons. The genes are TRBV30 and TRBJ1-1; D call uncertain. The receptor was derived from a human donor in good health. Sample: PBMCs. CDR3 in amino acids: CACAPRAYHTEAFF. CDR3 DNA: TGTGCCTGTGCCCCTCGAGCTTATCACACTGAAGCTTTCTTT. Full variable domain (missing parts from reference TRBV30 and TRBJ1-1): SQTIHQWPATLVQPVGSPLSLECTVEGTSNPNLYWYRQAAGRGLQLLFYSVGIGQISSEVPQNLSASRPQDRQFILSSKKLLLSDSGFYLCACAPRAYHTEAFFGQGTRLTVV.